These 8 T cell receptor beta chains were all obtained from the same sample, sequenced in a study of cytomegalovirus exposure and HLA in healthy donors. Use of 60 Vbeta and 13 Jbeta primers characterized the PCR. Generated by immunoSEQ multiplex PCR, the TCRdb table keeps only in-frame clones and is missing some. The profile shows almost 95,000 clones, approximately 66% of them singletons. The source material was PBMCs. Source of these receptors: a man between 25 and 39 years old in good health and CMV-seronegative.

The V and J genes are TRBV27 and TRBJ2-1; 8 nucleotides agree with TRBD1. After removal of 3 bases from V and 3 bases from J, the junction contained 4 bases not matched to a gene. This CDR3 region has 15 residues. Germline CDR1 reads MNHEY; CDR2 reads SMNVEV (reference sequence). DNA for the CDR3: TGTGCCAGCAGTTTTTCAGGGGGCATCTACAATGAGCAGTTCTTC. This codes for CASSFSGGIYNEQFF.

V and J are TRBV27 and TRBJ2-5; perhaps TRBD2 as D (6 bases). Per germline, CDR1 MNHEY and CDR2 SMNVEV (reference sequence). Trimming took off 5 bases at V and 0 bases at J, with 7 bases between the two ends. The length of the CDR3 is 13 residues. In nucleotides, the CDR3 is TGTGCCAGCAGTCGGGAGTACCAAGAGACCCAGTACTTC. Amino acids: CASSREYQETQYF.

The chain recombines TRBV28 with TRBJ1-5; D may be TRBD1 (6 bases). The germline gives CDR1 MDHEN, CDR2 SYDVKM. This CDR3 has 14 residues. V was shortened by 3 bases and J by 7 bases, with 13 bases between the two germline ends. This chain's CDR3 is CASSLGNRDQPQHF. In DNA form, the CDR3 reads TGTGCCAGCAGTTTGGGGAACAGGGACCAGCCCCAGCATTTT.

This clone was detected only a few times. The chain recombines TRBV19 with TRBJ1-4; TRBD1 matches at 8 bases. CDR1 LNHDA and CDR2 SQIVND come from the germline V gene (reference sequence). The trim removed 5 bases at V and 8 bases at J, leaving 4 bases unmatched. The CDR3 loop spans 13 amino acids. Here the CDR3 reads CASSETGAEKLFF. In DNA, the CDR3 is TGTGCCAGTAGTGAGACAGGGGCCGAAAAACTGTTTTTT. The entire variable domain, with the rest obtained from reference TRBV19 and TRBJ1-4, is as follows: DGGITQSPKYLFRKEGQNVTLSCEQNLNHDAMYWYRQDPGQGLRLIYYSQIVNDFQKGDIAEGYSVSREKKESFPLTVTSAQKNPTAFYLCASSETGAEKLFFGSGTQLSVL.

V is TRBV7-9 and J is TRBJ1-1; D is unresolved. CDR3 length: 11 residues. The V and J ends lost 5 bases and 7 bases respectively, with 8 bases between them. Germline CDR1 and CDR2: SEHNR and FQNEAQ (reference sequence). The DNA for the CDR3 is TGTGCCAGCAGCCGGGATGATGAAGCTTTCTTT. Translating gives CASSRDDEAFF.

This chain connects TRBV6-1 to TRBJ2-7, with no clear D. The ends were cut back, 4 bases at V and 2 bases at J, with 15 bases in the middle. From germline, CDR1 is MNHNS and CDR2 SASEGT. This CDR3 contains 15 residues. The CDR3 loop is CASSGMPQSTYEQYF. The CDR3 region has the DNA TGTGCCAGCAGTGGCATGCCACAGAGTACCTACGAGCAGTACTTC.

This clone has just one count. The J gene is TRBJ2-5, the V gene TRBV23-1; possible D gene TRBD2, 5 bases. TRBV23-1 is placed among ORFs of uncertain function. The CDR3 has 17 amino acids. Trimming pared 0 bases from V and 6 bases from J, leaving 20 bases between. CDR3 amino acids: CASSQSDGRAPRKTQYF. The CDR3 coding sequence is TGCGCCAGCAGTCAATCGGATGGGCGGGCGCCGCGGAAGACCCAGTACTTC.

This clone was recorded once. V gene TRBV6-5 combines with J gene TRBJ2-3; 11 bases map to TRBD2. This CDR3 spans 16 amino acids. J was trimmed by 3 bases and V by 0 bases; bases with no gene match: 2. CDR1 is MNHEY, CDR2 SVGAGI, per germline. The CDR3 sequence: CASSYSASGGTDTQYF. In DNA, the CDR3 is TGTGCCAGCAGTTACTCGGCTAGCGGGGGGACAGATACGCAGTATTTT.